This T cell receptor beta chain was captured in a study of vaccination effects on CD4 cells after COVID-19. Study context: Sampling of two convalescent patients took place 16 days and one week prior to vaccination. Overall study results and limits: Whether induced by infection or by vaccine, clones showed marked clonal contraction late after vaccination.

The CDR3 spans 14 residues. Germline CDR1 reads SGHTA; CDR2 reads FQGTGA. V lost 3 bases to trimming and J lost 8 bases, with 11 bases between them. Prior to sequencing, the ViraFEST assay stimulated PBMC with viral peptide pools, which expanded the antigen-specific CD4+ T cells. Culture proceeded for 9 to 11 days, and CD4+ T cells were then isolated. PCR confirmed that the person was infected with SARS-CoV-2 between March and December 2020. Supplemented with around 9.3 IU/ml IL-2 and 9.5 to 10 ug/ml peptides, some 2 million PBMC per well were kept in culture. Both day 3 and day 7 saw half the medium replaced with IL-2 medium. Details on this clone: Its antigen is still unknown.

Data came from immunoSEQ multiplex PCR; TCRdb stores just in-frame clones and leaves some out. The sample lists approximately 70,000 clones, 73% occurring once. The TCR originated in a human donor who had a prior SARS-CoV-2 infection. V usage is TRBV7-3 and J usage is TRBJ1-6; D gene ambiguous. The starting material was CD4+ T cells from PBMCs cultured with HIV peptides, obtained before COVID-19 vaccination. Subset noted: HIV-1 Nef peptide pool negative control/reference culture. The CDR3 DNA reads TGTGCCAGCAGCTTGGAAGGGTTCGATTCACCCCTCCACTTT. It encodes CASSLEGFDSPLHF.